This is a list of T cell receptor beta chains from one sample in a study of T-cell reconstitution after alpha-beta-depleted transplantation in children. TCRdb re-called the PCR reads with MiXCR, one entry per CDR3 protein. In the table there are about 480,000 distinct CDR3 sequences, 9.5% to 15% of which are singletons. Sequenced here: PBMCs from the stem cell graft donor, sampled from the stem cell graft. The receptors stem from a human donor who donated a stem cell graft to a child with combined immunodeficiency. The conserved cysteine and the conserved F or W are not part of the CDR3 here.

TRBJ2-7 TRBV7-6 ASSRYMGSEQY
TRBJ2-3 TRBV29-1 SVVNSTDTQY
TRBJ2-3 TRBV24-1 ATAGTGDADTQY
TRBJ2-1 TRBV30 AFMFRDRKYNEQF
TRBJ2-2 TRBV7-9 ASSSKTPNTGELF
TRBJ2-7 TRBV7-8 ASSFPLATGGKQY
TRBJ2-7 TRBV5-1 ASRPAGAIYEQY
TRBJ2-6 TRBV12-3/TRBV12-4 ASSLDVLT
TRBJ2-2 TRBV12-3/TRBV12-4 ASSWDSVTGELF
TRBJ2-7 TRBV20-1 SARDSLAYEQY
TRBJ2-2 TRBV11-2 ASSFFSGSNGELF
TRBJ1-2 TRBV18 ASSPQGQGYGYT
TRBJ2-7 TRBV6-5 ASSYGRGPYEQY
TRBJ2-5 TRBV12-3/TRBV12-4 ASTQPDQETQY
TRBJ2-3 TRBV5-4 ASSLPDRGPDTQY
TRBJ2-7 TRBV12-3/TRBV12-4 ASSLDDNYEQY
TRBJ1-1 TRBV25-1 ASSATGGFTEAF
TRBJ2-5 TRBV11-2 ASSGTGGGQETQY
TRBJ2-7 TRBV12-3/TRBV12-4 ASSSGPGTGAVY
TRBJ2-4 TRBV30 AWSGPRDVGGPH
TRBJ2-1 TRBV5-1 ASSPTDNEQF
TRBJ1-6 TRBV12-3/TRBV12-4 ASSFSTGISPLH
TRBJ1-2 TRBV7-9 ASSLLDSNYGYT
TRBJ2-5 TRBV14 ASSQIDRGYQETQY
TRBJ2-4 TRBV5-1 ASSMQGADLDIQY
TRBJ2-7 TRBV21-1 ASSRSIQGARHEQY
TRBJ1-1 TRBV12-5 ASGHRQGNHTEAF
TRBJ1-2 TRBV6-5 ASSSPTGQRIDYGYT
TRBJ2-5 TRBV20-1 SARDRGMYQETQY
TRBJ1-2 TRBV7-9 ASSLTGTVDGYT
TRBJ2-7 TRBV15 ATSGGTGPGYEQY
TRBJ2-3 TRBV12-2 ASRLVVRWWATKTDTQY
TRBJ2-5 TRBV4-2 ASSPGPGRETQY
TRBJ2-3 TRBV5-1 ASSSLRGLSDTQY
TRBJ2-1 TRBV9 ASSVARGGSDPYNEQF
TRBJ2-1 TRBV20-1 CARAWISGTYNEQF
TRBJ2-1 TRBV7-2 ASSANGPDFYNEQF
TRBJ1-4 TRBV12-3/TRBV12-4 ASSLQGFAEKLF